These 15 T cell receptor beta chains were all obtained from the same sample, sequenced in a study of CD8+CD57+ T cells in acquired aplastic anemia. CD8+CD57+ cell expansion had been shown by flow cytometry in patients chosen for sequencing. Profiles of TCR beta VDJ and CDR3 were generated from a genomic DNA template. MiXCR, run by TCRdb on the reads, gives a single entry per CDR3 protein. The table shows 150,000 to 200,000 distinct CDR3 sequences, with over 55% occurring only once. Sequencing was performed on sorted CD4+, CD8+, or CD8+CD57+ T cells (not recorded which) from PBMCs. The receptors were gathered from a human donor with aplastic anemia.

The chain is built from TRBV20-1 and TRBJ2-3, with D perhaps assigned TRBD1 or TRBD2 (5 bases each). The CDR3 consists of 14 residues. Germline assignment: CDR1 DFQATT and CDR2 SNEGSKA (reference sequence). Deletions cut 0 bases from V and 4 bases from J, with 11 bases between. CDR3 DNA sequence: TGCAGTGCTAGAGAGGGGGTGAGCGCAGATACGCAGTATTTT. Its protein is CSAREGVSADTQYF.

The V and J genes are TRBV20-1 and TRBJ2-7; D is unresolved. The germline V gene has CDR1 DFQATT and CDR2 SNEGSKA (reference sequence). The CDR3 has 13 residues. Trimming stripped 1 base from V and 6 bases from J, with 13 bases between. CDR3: CSARGPWGAEQYF. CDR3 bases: TGCAGTGCTAGAGGGCCTTGGGGTGCCGAGCAGTACTTC.

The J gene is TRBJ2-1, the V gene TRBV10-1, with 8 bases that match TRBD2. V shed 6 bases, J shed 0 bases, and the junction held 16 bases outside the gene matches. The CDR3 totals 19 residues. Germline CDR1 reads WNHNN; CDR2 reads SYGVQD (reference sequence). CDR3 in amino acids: CASSLETSATASSYNEQFF. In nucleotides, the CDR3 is TGCGCCAGCAGCTTGGAGACTAGCGCGACAGCGAGCTCCTACAATGAGCAGTTCTTC.

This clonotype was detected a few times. The CDR3 protein is CASRQLAGATDTQYF. The CDR3 coding sequence is TGTGCCAGCAGGCAGTTAGCGGGAGCGACAGATACGCAGTATTTT. V usage is TRBV6-5 and J usage is TRBJ2-3, with TRBD2 identical over 9 bases. This CDR3 spans 15 amino acids. V gave up 6 bases and J gave up 3 bases; unmatched junction bases: 7. The germline gives CDR1 MNHEY, CDR2 SVGAGI.

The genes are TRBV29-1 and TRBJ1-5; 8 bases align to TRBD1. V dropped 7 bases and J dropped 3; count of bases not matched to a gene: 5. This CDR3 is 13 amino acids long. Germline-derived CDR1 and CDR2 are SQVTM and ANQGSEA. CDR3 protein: CSASGGFNQPQHF. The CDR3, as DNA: TGCAGCGCCTCAGGGGGCTTCAATCAGCCCCAGCATTTT.

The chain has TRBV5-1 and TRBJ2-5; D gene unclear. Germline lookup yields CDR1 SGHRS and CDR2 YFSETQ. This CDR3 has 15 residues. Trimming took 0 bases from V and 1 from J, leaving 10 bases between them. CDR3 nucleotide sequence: TGCGCCAGCAGCTTGGGACGGCCTGGCCAAGAGACCCAGTACTTC. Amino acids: CASSLGRPGQETQYF.

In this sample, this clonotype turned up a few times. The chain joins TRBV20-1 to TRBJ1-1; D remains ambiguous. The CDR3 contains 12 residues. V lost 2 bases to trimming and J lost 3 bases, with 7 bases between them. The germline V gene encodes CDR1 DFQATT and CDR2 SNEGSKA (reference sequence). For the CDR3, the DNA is TGCAGTGCTAGAAGGATCCACACTGAAGCTTTCTTT. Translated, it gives CSARRIHTEAFF.

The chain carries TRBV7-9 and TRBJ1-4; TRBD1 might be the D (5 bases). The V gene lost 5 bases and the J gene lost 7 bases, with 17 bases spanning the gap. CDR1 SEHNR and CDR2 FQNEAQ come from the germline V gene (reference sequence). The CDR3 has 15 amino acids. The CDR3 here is CASSHTRNGGEKLFF. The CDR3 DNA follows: TGTGCCAGCAGCCACACTCGGAACGGGGGTGAAAAACTGTTTTTT.

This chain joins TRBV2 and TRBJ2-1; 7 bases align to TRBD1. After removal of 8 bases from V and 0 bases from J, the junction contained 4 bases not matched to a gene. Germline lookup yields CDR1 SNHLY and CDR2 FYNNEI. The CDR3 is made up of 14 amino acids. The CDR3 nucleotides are TGTGCCAGCGGGAGACAGGGCTCCTACAATGAGCAGTTCTTC. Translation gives CASGRQGSYNEQFF.

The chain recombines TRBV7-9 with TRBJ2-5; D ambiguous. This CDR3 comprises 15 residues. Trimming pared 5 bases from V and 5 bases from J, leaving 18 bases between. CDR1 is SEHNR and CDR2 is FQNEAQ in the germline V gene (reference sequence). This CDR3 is CASSPRGPLKETQYF. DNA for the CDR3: TGTGCCAGCAGCCCCCGTGGGCCCCTGAAGGAGACCCAGTACTTC.

CDR3 sequence reads: CATSVSTGSEDGYTF. The CDR3, as DNA: TGTGCCACCAGTGTTTCGACAGGGTCGGAGGATGGCTACACCTTC. V gene TRBV24-1 combines with J gene TRBJ1-2; 7 bases fit TRBD1. This CDR3 has 15 residues. J gave up 6 bases and V 5 bases, and 11 bases lay outside the gene matches. Germline V gene sequence: CDR1 KGHDR, CDR2 SFDVKD.

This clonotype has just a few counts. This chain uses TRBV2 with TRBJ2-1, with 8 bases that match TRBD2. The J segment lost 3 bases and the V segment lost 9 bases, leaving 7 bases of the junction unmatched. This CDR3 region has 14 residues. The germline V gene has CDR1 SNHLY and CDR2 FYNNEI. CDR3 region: CASASLAGYNEQFF. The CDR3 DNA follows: TGTGCCAGTGCCTCGCTAGCGGGCTACAATGAGCAGTTCTTC.

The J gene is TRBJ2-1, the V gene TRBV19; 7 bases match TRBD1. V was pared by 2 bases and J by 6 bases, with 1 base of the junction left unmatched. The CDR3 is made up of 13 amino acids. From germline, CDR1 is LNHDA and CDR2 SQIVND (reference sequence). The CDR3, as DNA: TGTGCCAGTAGTATACGGACAGGCAATGAGCAGTTCTTC. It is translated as CASSIRTGNEQFF.

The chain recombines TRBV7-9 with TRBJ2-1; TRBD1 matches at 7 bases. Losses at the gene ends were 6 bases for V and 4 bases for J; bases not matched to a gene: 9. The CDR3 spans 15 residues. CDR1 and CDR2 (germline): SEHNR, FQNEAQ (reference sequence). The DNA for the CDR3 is TGTGCCAGCAGGAAAAGAGGGACAGATTACAATGAGCAGTTCTTC. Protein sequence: CASRKRGTDYNEQFF.

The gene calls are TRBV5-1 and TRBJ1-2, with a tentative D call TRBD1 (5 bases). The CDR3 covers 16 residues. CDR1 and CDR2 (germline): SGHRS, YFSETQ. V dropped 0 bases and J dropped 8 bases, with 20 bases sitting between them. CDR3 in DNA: TGCGCCAGCAGCTTGGGTAGTTCGTCCAGGGCCTTCGGCTACACCTTC. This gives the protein CASSLGSSSRAFGYTF.